This T cell receptor (beta chain) originates from a study of PD-1 blockade in classical Hodgkin lymphoma. Notes on the study in general: Partial responders and progressors had significantly lower baseline TCR diversity.

Sequenced by immunoSEQ multiplex PCR; TCRdb stores in-frame clones only, minus some. The sample holds tens of thousands of clones, about 92% seen once. The time point here: cycle 4 day 1 (C4D1), after about 6 weeks of nivolumab. All the patients suffered relapse after autologous stem cell transplantation, and brentuximab vedotin exposure differed. Complete response, partial response or progressive disease was each patient's best response. The V gene's germline CDR1 is SEHNR and CDR2 FQNEAQ (reference sequence). V lost 1 base, J lost 8 bases, and 11 bases lay in between. The CDR3 covers 13 residues. On this clone: Its antigen is undetermined.

The origin of this receptor is a human donor with classical Hodgkin lymphoma. The sequencing used peripheral blood mononuclear cells (PBMCs), collected before the fourth cycle of nivolumab. The rearrangement joins TRBV7-9 to TRBJ1-2, with D maybe TRBD1 (6 bases). The CDR3 sequence is CASSLGGLVGYTF. The CDR3 DNA reads as TGTGCCAGCAGCTTAGGGGGGCTTGTGGGCTACACCTTC.